This TCR beta chain is from a study of shared clonotypes between healthy human individuals. Study-level points and caveats: Around 5.3% of naive CD4 clonotypes were shared across several donors.

It was into CD45RA+ naive and CD45RA-negative memory subsets that the CD4+ cells were split. For this clone: Its antigen is not identified.

The CDR3 extends over 11 amino acids. The V and J ends lost 3 bases and 5 bases respectively, with 6 bases between them. Per the germline V gene, CDR1 is DFQATT and CDR2 is SNEGSKA (reference sequence). Splitting of each subset's genomic DNA was done evenly across several immunoSEQ plates. TCRdb's copy holds only in-frame clones and misses some; the assay was immunoSEQ multiplex PCR. Of about 520,000 clones listed, about 96% are singletons. The sequencing sample was made of naive CD4+ T cells sorted from blood. Sample subset: CD45RA+ positively selected. The chain couples TRBV20-1 to TRBJ2-3; D not resolved. The receptor comes from a woman aged 30 to 39 in good health. CDR3 DNA: TGCAGTGCTAGTAACCAAGATACGCAGTATTTT. Its translation is CSASNQDTQYF.